The T cell receptor (beta chain) described here comes from a study of shared clonotypes between healthy human individuals (dated by TCRdb to about 2020). Background for the entire study: The cohort comprised a couple of women and a few men aged 18 to 49 years. Per donor, leukapheresis produced somewhere between about 0.9 and 10 billion PBMCs. To increase sequencing depth and limit assay-specific biases, TCR repertoire library preparation and sequencing were carried out by different laboratories using diverse techniques. To estimate repertoire size and how much clonotype sharing occurs between individuals, the study deeply sequenced the blood TCR repertoires of about 5 healthy adults. For each donor, CD4 naive and CD4 memory were each run on three plates, CD8 naive on two plates, and CD8 memory on one plate. Results and caveats for the whole study, not just this receptor: Compared with non-shared clonotypes, clonotypes shared by all four sorted-subset donors had higher generation probabilities. Based on pairwise subsampling, the degree of clonotype sharing among donors was expected to be affected by sequencing depth. Even with the large sequencing depth, rarefaction of the sorted-subset datasets indicated that sequencing was incomplete. Only blood was sampled, and tissue TCR repertoires likely differ from those in blood. Because the study included a small number of donors, the genetic and exposure-history diversity represented was limited. Roughly 5% of naive CD4, 3.5% of naive CD8, roughly 2.4% of memory CD4, and 0.35% to 0.4% of memory CD8 clonotypes were shared across a few donors. Estimated clonotype richness was generally larger for naive than for memory subsets.

This clone was seen ten or more times. Its specific antigen is unknown. Within one base of it there is no much larger clone, and no base qualities were kept. The germline V gene (reference sequence) gives CDR1 as SGHKS and CDR2 as YYEKEE. Its CDR3 holds 14 amino acids, cysteine through phenylalanine. Of the read, only the CDR3 DNA is kept; its 42 bases are in frame from base 1. V and J are truncated by 0 bases and 7 bases respectively, leaving an intervening sequence of 10 bases. TCR CDR3 regions were amplified from genomic DNA by multiplex PCR using the deep immunoSEQ assay. Extracted genomic DNA from each cell subset was distributed evenly across all wells of several immunoSEQ 96-well plates, and each plate was treated as a replicate. For sorted subsets, 150 to 250 ng of genomic DNA, equivalent to roughly 33,000 T cell genomes, went into each replicate PCR. The purified libraries were quantified using a Qubit 3.0 fluorometer, sized with a Bioanalyzer 2100, and then quantified again using the KAPA Library Quantification kit. Every immunoSEQ 96-well plate was sequenced on a separate single-read 150-cycle Illumina NextSeq 550 flow cell. As for the authors' bioinformatics: The immunoSEQ output contained only junctional sequences without quality scores, so filtering could not match that applied to full-length reads. To assign V/J genes and CDR3, sequences were annotated using PyIR, a Python wrapper for IgBLAST v1.9, with IMGT germline references. Reads with weak V/J assignments (E-value above 1e-6), missing CDR3, stop codons, out-of-frame junctions, or ambiguous translated residues were removed. A V3J clonotype was defined by an identical inferred V gene, J gene, and CDR3 amino acid sequence. Percentage overlap between repertoires was calculated by dividing the number of shared unique clonotypes by the size of the smaller repertoire. Three approaches were used to assess repertoire richness: RTK rarefaction, the Chao1 estimator, and Recon v2.1 estimates of unobserved clonotypes. Generation probabilities for all TCRbeta clonotypes obtained by the gDNA method from a few donors were computed using OLGA. What TCRdb holds here is the immuneACCESS table cut down to in-frame rearrangements. Part of the clones is not present; checked against another copy, under half of the missing clones reflect an unresolved V gene, and the others are unexplained. V, J and clone size are taken as reported in that table, and D and trimming were inferred from the DNA itself. The sample profile shows about 1.1 million clones; approximately 80% of them were found once. 0.4% to 0.55% of the sample is in the top ten clones.

The donors were healthy, HIV-negative adults with no recently reported acute infections or vaccinations. Every donor was a Caucasian adult residing in Nashville, Tennessee, USA. CD4+ T cells were enriched through magnetic negative selection, after which naive cells were positively selected on CD45RA and the remaining negative fraction served as the memory subset. After blood collection by leukapheresis, PBMCs were isolated using Ficoll-Histopaque density gradient centrifugation and then cryopreserved in the vapor phase of liquid nitrogen. Analytical flow cytometry was used to check the purity and quantity of every magnetically sorted T cell population. Genomic DNA was isolated from each sorted fraction and quantified by UV absorbance on a Nanodrop 2000c.

Sequenced sample: memory CD4+ T cells from PBMCs. Explained via the paper, the cell subset or site label denotes: CD45RA-negative fraction. The chain links TRBV5-5 with TRBJ2-2; the D gene cannot be named for sure. The sequence came from a young man in good health. Some clones in this sample may be carry-over from other donors' samples. The CDR3 is CASSLGLIDGELFF. In nucleotide form, the sequence is TGTGCCAGCAGCTTGGGATTAATTGACGGGGAGCTGTTTTTT.